These 20 T cell receptor beta chains were sequenced from one sample in a study of control samples from healthy donors and cancer patients (dated by TCRdb to about 2020). Library prep was done by the immunoSEQ multiplex PCR assay. TCRdb carries this immuneACCESS record with in-frame sequences only. Its versions omit some clonotypes, under half of them owing to an unresolved V gene in the studies checked, with the rest unexplained. For this sample there are tens of thousands of clones; 65% to 80% appear just once. The top ten clonotypes cover 15% to 20% of the sample. The sequencing input was formalin-fixed, paraffin-embedded tissue. The receptors originated from a male donor with melanoma.

The V gene is TRBV27, the J gene TRBJ1-1, with a tentative D call TRBD1 (5 bases). This CDR3 has 15 residues. V was cut by 1 base and J by 2 bases, with 11 bases left in between. CDR1 is MNHEY, CDR2 SMNVEV, per germline (reference sequence). CDR3 DNA sequence: TGTGCCAGCAGTTTATTCTCCGGGGCTAACACTGAAGCTTTCTTT. This translates into CASSLFSGANTEAFF.

The rearrangement links TRBV18 to TRBJ2-7, with no clear D. The germline V and J ends were trimmed by 1 base and 0 bases, with 7 bases remaining between them. This CDR3 has 14 amino acids. The germline V gene has CDR1 KGHSH and CDR2 LQKENI. The CDR3 DNA follows: TGTGCCAGCTCACCACACGGACCCTCCTACGAGCAGTACTTC. This gives the protein CASSPHGPSYEQYF.

The table lists this clone with a count of one. The chain links TRBV20-1 to TRBJ2-1; 7 bases map to TRBD2. Germline loops: CDR1 DFQATT, CDR2 SNEGSKA (reference sequence). Germline trimming cut 7 bases from V and 12 bases from J; bases unmatched to any gene: 6. The CDR3 loop spans 10 amino acids. The CDR3 DNA reads as TGCAGTGGCGGGAGCGGTGTGCAGTTCTTC. Translating gives CSGGSGVQFF.

The chain uses TRBV7-8 and TRBJ2-3, with TRBD2 identical over 8 bases. CDR3 length equals 15 residues. The V gene's germline CDR1 is SGHVS and CDR2 FQNEAQ. The V and J ends lost 2 bases and 5 bases, in that order; junction bases with no gene match: 6. CDR3 region: CASSLRTGREDTQYF. The CDR3 DNA reads as TGTGCCAGCAGCTTAAGGACCGGGAGGGAAGATACGCAGTATTTT. Complete variable domain (other parts from reference TRBV7-8 and TRBJ2-3): GAGVSQSPRYKVAKRGQDVALRCDPISGHVSLFWYQQALGQGPEFLTYFQNEAQLDKSGLPSDRFFAERPEGSVSTLKIQRTQQEDSAVYLCASSLRTGREDTQYFGPGTRLTVL.

V usage is TRBV12-3 or TRBV12-4 and J usage is TRBJ1-2; 7 bases match TRBD1. This CDR3 is 13 amino acids long. V dropped 5 bases and J dropped 4; count of bases not matched to a gene: 4. CDR3: CASSPRQGYGYTF. In DNA form, the CDR3 reads TGTGCCAGCAGTCCTCGACAGGGCTATGGCTACACCTTC.

V gene TRBV5-1 combines with J gene TRBJ2-2; 15 bases line up with TRBD2. The CDR3 spans 18 residues. Per germline, CDR1 SGHRS and CDR2 YFSETQ. V lost 4 bases to trimming and J lost 5 bases; unmatched junction nucleotides: 9. DNA of the CDR3: TGCGCCAGCAGCCCCGGACTAGCGGGAGGGCTGGGAACCGGGGAGCTGTTTTTT. As protein: CASSPGLAGGLGTGELFF.

The V and J genes are TRBV11-2 and TRBJ2-3; 7 nucleotides align to TRBD2. The trim removed 8 bases at V and 5 bases at J, leaving 7 bases unmatched. CDR1 is SGHAT, CDR2 FQNNGV, per germline. This CDR3 comprises 13 residues. The CDR3 loop is CASGETGGDTQYF. The CDR3 coding sequence is TGTGCCAGCGGGGAGACGGGGGGAGATACGCAGTATTTT.

The chain couples TRBV24-1 to TRBJ2-2; no definite D call. V dropped 4 bases and J dropped 8 bases, with 7 bases sitting between them. The CDR3 extends over 12 amino acids. Germline lookup yields CDR1 KGHDR and CDR2 SFDVKD. The CDR3 bases are TGTGCCACCAGTGACAGCTGGGGGGAGCTGTTTTTT. Residues: CATSDSWGELFF.

J is TRBJ2-1 and V is TRBV18; no firm D call. Trimming pared 2 bases from V and 7 bases from J, leaving 9 bases between. In germline, CDR1 is KGHSH, CDR2 LQKENI. The CDR3 runs 13 residues. Here the CDR3 reads CASSPARPNEQFF. DNA for the CDR3: TGTGCCAGCTCACCAGCGAGGCCGAATGAGCAGTTCTTC.

The chain links TRBV11-3 to TRBJ2-1, with 7 bases identical to TRBD2. This CDR3 is 15 amino acids long. The junction had 10 bases not matched to a gene; V was cut back by 4 bases and J by 7 bases. Germline loops: CDR1 SGHNT, CDR2 YENEEA. CDR3 protein: CASSYGLVEGNEQFF. The CDR3 DNA is TGTGCCAGCAGCTACGGACTAGTGGAGGGGAATGAGCAGTTCTTC. Looking up the rest from reference TRBV11-3 and TRBJ2-1 gives the full variable domain: EAGVVQSPRYKIIEKKQPVAFWCNPISGHNTLYWYLQNLGQGPELLIRYENEEAVDDSQLPKDRFSAERLKGVDSTLKIQPAELGDSAVYLCASSYGLVEGNEQFFGPGTRLTVL.

The genes are TRBV18 and TRBJ2-7, with a possible D match to TRBD1 (7 bases). V shed 2 bases and J shed 7 bases, with 12 bases lying between them. This CDR3 is built from 13 residues. Per the germline V gene, CDR1 is KGHSH and CDR2 is LQKENI. CDR3 region: CASSPGQAGEQYF. As DNA, the CDR3 is TGTGCCAGCTCACCAGGACAGGCGGGGGAGCAGTACTTC.

This chain connects TRBV3-1 (or the pseudogene TRBV3-2) to TRBJ1-3, with D unresolved. Germline CDR1 reads LGHDT; CDR2 reads YNNKEL (reference sequence). Trimming removed 4 bases at V and 4 bases at J, with 8 bases between. This CDR3 is built from 13 residues. CDR3 sequence: CASSPTPGNTIYF. The CDR3, as DNA: TGTGCCAGCAGCCCCACCCCCGGAAACACCATATATTTT.

The DNA of the CDR3 is TGTGCCAGCACCAGTTCGGACATTCAGTACTTC. Translation gives CASTSSDIQYF. J is TRBJ2-4 and V is TRBV7-9; D is unresolved. Trimming shortened V by 7 bases and J by 8 bases, and 9 bases separated the two germline ends. There are 11 residues in the CDR3. Germline loops: CDR1 SEHNR, CDR2 FQNEAQ (reference sequence).

The chain uses TRBV28 and TRBJ2-3; TRBD1 aligns across 12 bases. With V trimmed by 5 bases and J by 7 bases, 10 bases remained unmatched. In germline, CDR1 is MDHEN, CDR2 SYDVKM. CDR3 length equals 16 residues. CDR3 nucleotides: TGTGCCAGCAGTCCAAGGGGGACAGGGGGCTTGCATACGCAGTATTTT. Amino acid sequence: CASSPRGTGGLHTQYF.

The genes are TRBV7-9 and TRBJ2-7, with a weak D call TRBD2 (6 bases). The CDR3 contains 12 residues. Germline-derived CDR1 and CDR2 are SEHNR and FQNEAQ (reference sequence). Trimming took 2 bases from V and 7 from J, leaving 9 bases between them. The CDR3 DNA sequence: TGTGCCAGCAGCTTAATGGGACTTGAGCAGTACTTC. This gives the protein CASSLMGLEQYF.

This chain links TRBV30 with TRBJ2-7; D is perhaps TRBD1 (5 bases). The CDR3 totals 15 residues. Trimming took 2 bases from V and 4 from J, leaving 18 bases between them. Germline CDR1 and CDR2: GTSNPN and SVGIG (reference sequence). CDR3 bases: TGTGCCTGGAGTCCCCCCCTTGTAGGGGTTTACGAGCAGTACTTC. This codes for CAWSPPLVGVYEQYF.

The CDR3 here is CASTFQGGTTEAFF. The CDR3 DNA follows: TGTGCCAGCACCTTTCAGGGTGGAACGACTGAAGCTTTCTTT. This chain connects TRBV11-2 to TRBJ1-1; D possibly corresponds to TRBD1 (5 bases). V lost 7 bases and J 5 bases, leaving 17 bases between the germline ends. The CDR3 has 14 amino acids. The germline V gene encodes CDR1 SGHAT and CDR2 FQNNGV. The full variable domain, rest sourced from reference TRBV11-2 and TRBJ1-1, is EAGVAQSPRYKIIEKRQSVAFWCNPISGHATLYWYQQILGQGPKLLIQFQNNGVVDDSQLPKDRFSAERLKGVDSTLKIQPAKLEDSAVYLCASTFQGGTTEAFFGQGTRLTVV.

The chain employs TRBV4-2 and TRBJ1-3; the D is unclear. Germline CDR1 and CDR2: LGHNA and YNFKEQ. This CDR3 region has 15 residues. Trimming removed 6 bases from V and 2 bases from J, with 14 bases in between. CDR3 sequence reads: CASSRMTGAGNTIYF. In DNA, the CDR3 is TGTGCCAGCAGTCGGATGACCGGGGCTGGAAACACCATATATTTT.

This clone was picked up a small number of times. V gene TRBV14 combines with J gene TRBJ1-3, with no clear D. The CDR3 length is 16 residues. Trimming left V 4 bases short and J 2 bases short, with 15 bases between. In germline, CDR1 is SGHDN, CDR2 FVKESK. CDR3 sequence reads: CASSPDGSTAGNTIYF. The CDR3, as DNA: TGTGCCAGCAGCCCCGATGGGAGCACGGCTGGAAACACCATATATTTT.

This clone has more than one count but fewer than ten. The gene calls are TRBV11-2 and TRBJ2-2, with no clear D. V was cut by 0 bases and J by 6 bases, with 5 bases left in between. The CDR3 runs 13 residues. Germline CDR1 reads SGHAT; CDR2 reads FQNNGV. The CDR3 loop reads CASSLEFPGELFF. For the CDR3, the DNA is TGTGCCAGCAGCTTAGAATTCCCCGGGGAGCTGTTTTTT. The full variable domain, rest sourced from reference TRBV11-2 and TRBJ2-2, is EAGVAQSPRYKIIEKRQSVAFWCNPISGHATLYWYQQILGQGPKLLIQFQNNGVVDDSQLPKDRFSAERLKGVDSTLKIQPAKLEDSAVYLCASSLEFPGELFFGEGSRLTVL.